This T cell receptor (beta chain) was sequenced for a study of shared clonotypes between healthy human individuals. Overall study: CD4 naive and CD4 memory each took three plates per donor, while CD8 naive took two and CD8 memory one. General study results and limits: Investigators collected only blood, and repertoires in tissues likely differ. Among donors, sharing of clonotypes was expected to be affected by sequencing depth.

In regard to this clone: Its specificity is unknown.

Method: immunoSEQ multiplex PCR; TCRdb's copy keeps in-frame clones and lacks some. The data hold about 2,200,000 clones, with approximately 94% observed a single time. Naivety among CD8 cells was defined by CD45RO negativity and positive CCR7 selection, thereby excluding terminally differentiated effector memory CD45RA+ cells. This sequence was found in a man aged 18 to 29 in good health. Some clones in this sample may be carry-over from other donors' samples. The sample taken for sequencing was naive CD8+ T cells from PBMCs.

CDR3: CASRTSGRSYEQYF. The CDR3 DNA reads as TGTGCCAGCAGGACTAGCGGGAGGTCCTACGAGCAGTACTTC. The chain is built from TRBV27 and TRBJ2-7; TRBD2 matches at 13 bases. Germline V CDR1 and CDR2: MNHEY, SMNVEV (reference sequence). This CDR3 spans 14 amino acids. Germline trimming cut 6 bases from V and 1 base from J; bases unmatched to any gene: 0.